A selection of T cell receptor beta chains follows, all from one sample in a study of molecular identifiers for immune sequencing clone quantification. TCRdb called the PCR reads again in MiXCR, with one record for every CDR3 protein. The table lists about 640,000 distinct CDR3 sequences, roughly 21% of them singletons, with 0.85% to 0.9% in the top ten. Sequencing used naive CD8+ T cells from blood, with Jurkat cell RNA spiked in. Receptors were obtained from a human donor in good health. Some libraries in this study had Jurkat cell RNA spiked in. CDR3s leave out the opening cysteine and the closing phenylalanine or tryptophan. Each record gives: J gene, V gene, CDR3 protein.

>TRBJ2-1|TRBV29-1
SVEDVQGAEDEQF
>TRBJ2-7|TRBV6-2/TRBV6-3
ASSYFAAVSYEQY
>TRBJ2-5|TRBV28
ASSLASGWKTQY
>TRBJ1-4|TRBV7-2
ASSLSTYRGSNEKLF
>TRBJ2-2|TRBV30
AWTLTNTGELF
>TRBJ1-5|TRBV19
ATSKAVGNQPQH
>TRBJ2-2|TRBV4-2
ASSQRGQGARNTGELV
>TRBJ1-2|TRBV7-2
ASSLETRGNYSYT
>TRBJ2-1|TRBV12-3/TRBV12-4
ASSYRVSSYNEQF
>TRBJ2-3|TRBV12-3/TRBV12-4
ASSLGFSDTQY
>TRBJ1-2|TRBV19
ASTALIGLAIYGYT
>TRBJ2-3|TRBV25-1
ASSESSDFSTDTQY
>TRBJ2-7|TRBV9
ASSVDSGLYEQY
>TRBJ1-2|TRBV18
ASSPETYGYT
>TRBJ2-3|TRBV13
ASNHRGYTDTQY
>TRBJ2-7|TRBV7-8
ASSLALQGYYEQY
>TRBJ2-1|TRBV7-2
ASSWEGGHNEQF
>TRBJ2-3|TRBV9
ASSDDGTSGSFPGTDTQY
>TRBJ1-5|TRBV27
ASRLTGYQPQH
>TRBJ1-5|TRBV19
ASSIDLVQPQH
>TRBJ2-4|TRBV12-3/TRBV12-4
ASSLGQGWSKSIQY
>TRBJ2-3|TRBV30
AWGRSGADTQY